This T cell receptor (beta chain) appears in the sequencing data of a study of monozygotic twins with inflammatory bowel disease. Study conclusions and caveats: Twins classed as concordant or discordant showed no difference in repertoire similarity, possibly from limited power. The inverse Simpson measure of TCRbeta diversity was lower in IBD patients than in healthy co-twins.

Unsorted whole blood yielded the total RNA, with T cells left unselected. CDR1 is SEHNR and CDR2 is FQNEAQ in the germline V gene (reference sequence). The CDR3 extends over 14 amino acids. Reprocessing the 5' RACE reads, TCRdb reports a single entry for every CDR3 protein and omits DNA. The ten most abundant clones cover roughly 2.4% of a sample with roughly 160,000 distinct CDR3 sequences. Points on this clonotype: Its target is unknown.

The sequenced material came from blood. The TCR originated in a human donor with ulcerative colitis or Crohn's disease, or a healthy co-twin of an affected twin (not recorded which). The V and J genes are TRBV7-9 and TRBJ2-5; TCRdb reports TRBD1, a call that lacks DNA to check it against. CDR3 loop: CASIPSGLQETQYF.